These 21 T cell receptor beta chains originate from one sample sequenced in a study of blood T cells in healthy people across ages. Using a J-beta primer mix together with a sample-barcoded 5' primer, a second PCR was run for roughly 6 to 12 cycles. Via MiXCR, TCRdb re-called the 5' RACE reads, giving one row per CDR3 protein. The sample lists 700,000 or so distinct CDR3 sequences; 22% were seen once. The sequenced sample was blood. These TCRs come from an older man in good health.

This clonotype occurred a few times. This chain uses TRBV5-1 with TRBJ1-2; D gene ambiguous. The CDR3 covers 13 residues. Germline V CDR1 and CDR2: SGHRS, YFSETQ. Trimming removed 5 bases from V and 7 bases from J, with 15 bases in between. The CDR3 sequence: CASSGDNSPGYTF. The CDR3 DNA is TGCGCCAGCAGTGGAGACAACTCTCCTGGCTACACCTTC. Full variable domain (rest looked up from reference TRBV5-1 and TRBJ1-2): KAGVTQTPRYLIKTRGQQVTLSCSPISGHRSVSWYQQTPGQGLQFLFEYFSETQRNKGNFPGRFSGRQFSNSRSEMNVSTLELGDSALYLCASSGDNSPGYTFGSGTRLTVV.

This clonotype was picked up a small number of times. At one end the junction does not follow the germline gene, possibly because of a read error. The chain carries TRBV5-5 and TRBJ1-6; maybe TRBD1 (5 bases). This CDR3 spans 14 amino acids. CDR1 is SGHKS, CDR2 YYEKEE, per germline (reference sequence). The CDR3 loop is CASSPRDGYSPLHF. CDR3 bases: TGTGCCAGCAGCCCCCGGGACGGGTATTCGCCCCTCCACTTT.

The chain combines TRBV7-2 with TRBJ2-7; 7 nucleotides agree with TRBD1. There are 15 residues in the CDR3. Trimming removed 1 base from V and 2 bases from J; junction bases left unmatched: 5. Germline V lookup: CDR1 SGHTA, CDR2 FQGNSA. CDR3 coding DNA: TGTGCCAGCAGCTTAGTGGGACAGCCCACCTACGAGCAGTACTTC. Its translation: CASSLVGQPTYEQYF.

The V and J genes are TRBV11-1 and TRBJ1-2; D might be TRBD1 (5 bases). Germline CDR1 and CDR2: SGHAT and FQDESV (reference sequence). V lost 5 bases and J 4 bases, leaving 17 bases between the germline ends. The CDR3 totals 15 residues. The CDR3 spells CASSPGDGTVYGYTF. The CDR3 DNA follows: TGTGCCAGCAGCCCTGGGGACGGGACGGTCTATGGCTACACCTTC.

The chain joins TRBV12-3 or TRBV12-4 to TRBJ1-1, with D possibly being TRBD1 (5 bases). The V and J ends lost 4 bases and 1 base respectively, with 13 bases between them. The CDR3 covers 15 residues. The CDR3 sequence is CASSSGGLGNTEAFF. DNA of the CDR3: TGTGCCAGCAGTTCGGGGGGGTTGGGGAACACTGAAGCTTTCTTT.

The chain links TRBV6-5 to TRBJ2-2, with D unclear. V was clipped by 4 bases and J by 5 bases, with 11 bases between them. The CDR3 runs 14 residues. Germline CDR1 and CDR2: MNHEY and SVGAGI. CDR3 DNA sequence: TGTGCCAGCAGTTTCCTTGGGGTGACCGGGGAGCTGTTTTTT. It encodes CASSFLGVTGELFF.

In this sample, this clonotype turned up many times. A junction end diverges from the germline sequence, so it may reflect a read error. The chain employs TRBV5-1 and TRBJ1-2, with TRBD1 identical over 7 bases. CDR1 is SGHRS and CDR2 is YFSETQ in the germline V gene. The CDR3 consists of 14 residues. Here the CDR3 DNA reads TGTGCCAGCTCACTCGGGACAGAGAACTATGGCTACACCTTC. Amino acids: CASSLGTENYGYTF.

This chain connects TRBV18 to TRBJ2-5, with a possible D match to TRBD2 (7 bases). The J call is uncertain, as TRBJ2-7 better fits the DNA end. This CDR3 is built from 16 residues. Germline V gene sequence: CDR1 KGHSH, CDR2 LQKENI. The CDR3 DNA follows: TGTGCCAGCTCACCATCCTTACAGGGAGGGTACTACGAGCAGTACTTC. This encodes CASSPSLQGGYYEQYF.

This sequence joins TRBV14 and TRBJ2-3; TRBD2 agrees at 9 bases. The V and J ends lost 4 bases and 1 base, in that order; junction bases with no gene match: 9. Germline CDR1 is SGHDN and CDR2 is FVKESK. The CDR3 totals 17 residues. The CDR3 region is CASSPPISGGGTDTQYF. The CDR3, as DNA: TGTGCCAGCAGCCCTCCAATTAGCGGGGGCGGCACAGATACGCAGTATTTT. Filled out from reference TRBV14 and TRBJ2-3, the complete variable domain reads EAGVTQFPSHSVIEKGQTVTLRCDPISGHDNLYWYRRVMGKEIKFLLHFVKESKQDESGMPNNRFLAERTGGTYSTLKVQPAELEDSGVYFCASSPPISGGGTDTQYFGPGTRLTVL.

CDR3 sequence (DNA): TGCAGTGCTAGACAGGGGGCTAGGAATGAGCAGTTCTTC. It specifies CSARQGARNEQFF. The chain recombines TRBV20-1 with TRBJ2-5; 8 nucleotides line up with TRBD1. The J call may be wrong; the DNA end is better matched by TRBJ2-1. This CDR3 contains 13 residues. CDR1 and CDR2 from the germline V gene are DFQATT and SNEGSKA (reference sequence).

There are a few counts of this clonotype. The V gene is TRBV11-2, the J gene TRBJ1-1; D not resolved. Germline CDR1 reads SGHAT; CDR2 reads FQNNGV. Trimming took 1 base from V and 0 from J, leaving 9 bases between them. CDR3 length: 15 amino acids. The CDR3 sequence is CASSLGRSLNTEAFF. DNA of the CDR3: TGTGCCAGCAGCTTAGGTCGGTCCCTGAACACTGAAGCTTTCTTT.

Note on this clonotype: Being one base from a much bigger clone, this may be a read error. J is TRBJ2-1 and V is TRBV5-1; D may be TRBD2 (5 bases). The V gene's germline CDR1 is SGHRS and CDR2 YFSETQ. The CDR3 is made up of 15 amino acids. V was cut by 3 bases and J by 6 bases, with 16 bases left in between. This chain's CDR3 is CASSSDGVVFNEQFF. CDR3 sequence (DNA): TGCGCCAGCAGCTCGGACGGGGTAGTGTTCAATGAGCAGTTCTTC.

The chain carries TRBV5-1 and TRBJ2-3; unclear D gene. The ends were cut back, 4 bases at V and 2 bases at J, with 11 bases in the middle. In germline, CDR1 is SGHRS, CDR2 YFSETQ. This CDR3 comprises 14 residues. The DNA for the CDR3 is TGCGCCAGCAGCCCGTGGACCGACACAGATACGCAGTATTTT. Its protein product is CASSPWTDTDTQYF.

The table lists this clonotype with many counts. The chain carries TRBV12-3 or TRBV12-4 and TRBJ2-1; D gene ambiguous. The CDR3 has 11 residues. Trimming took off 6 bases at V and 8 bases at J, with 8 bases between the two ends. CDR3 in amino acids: CASSPLDEQFF. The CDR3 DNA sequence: TGTGCCAGCAGCCCTCTCGATGAGCAGTTCTTC.

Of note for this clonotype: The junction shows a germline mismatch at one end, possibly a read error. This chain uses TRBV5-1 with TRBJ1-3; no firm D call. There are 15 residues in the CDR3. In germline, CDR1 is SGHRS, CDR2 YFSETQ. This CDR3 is CASSPLANSGNTIYF. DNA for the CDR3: TGCGCCAGCAGCCCGTTGGCAAACTCTGGAAATACCATATATTTT.

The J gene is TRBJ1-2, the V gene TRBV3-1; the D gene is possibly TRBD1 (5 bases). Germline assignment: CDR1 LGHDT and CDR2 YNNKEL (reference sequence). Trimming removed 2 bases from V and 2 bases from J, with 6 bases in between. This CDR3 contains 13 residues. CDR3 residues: CASSQWDNYGYTF. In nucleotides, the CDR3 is TGTGCCAGCAGCCAATGGGACAACTATGGCTACACCTTC.

CDR3 protein: CASSPNGVNTEAFF. The CDR3 DNA sequence: TGCGCCAGCAGTCCAAACGGGGTGAACACTGAAGCTTTCTTT. J is TRBJ1-1 and V is TRBV5-1; D is ambiguous. Looked up from germline, CDR1 is SGHRS and CDR2 is YFSETQ. The V end lost 5 bases, the J end lost 0 bases, and 11 bases lay between the germline ends. This CDR3 has 14 amino acids.

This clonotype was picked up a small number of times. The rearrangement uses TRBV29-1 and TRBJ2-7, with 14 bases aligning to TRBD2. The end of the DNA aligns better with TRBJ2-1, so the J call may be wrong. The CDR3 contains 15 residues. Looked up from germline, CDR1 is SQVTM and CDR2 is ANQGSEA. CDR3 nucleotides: TGCAGCGTAGTATCGGGACTAGCGGGAGTCCATGAGCAGTTCTTC. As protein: CSVVSGLAGVHEQFF.

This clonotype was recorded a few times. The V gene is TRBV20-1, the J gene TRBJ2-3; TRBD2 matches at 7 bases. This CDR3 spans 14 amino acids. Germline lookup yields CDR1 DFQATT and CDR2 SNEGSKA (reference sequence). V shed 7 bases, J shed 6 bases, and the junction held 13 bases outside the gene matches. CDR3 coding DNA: TGCAGTGTGTTTAGGAGCGGGATAAGGGATACGCAGTATTTT. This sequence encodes CSVFRSGIRDTQYF.

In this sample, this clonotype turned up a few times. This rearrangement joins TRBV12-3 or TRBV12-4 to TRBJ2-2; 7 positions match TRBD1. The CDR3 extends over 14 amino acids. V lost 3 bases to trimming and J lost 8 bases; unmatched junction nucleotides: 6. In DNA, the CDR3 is TGTGCCAGCAGTTTCGACAGGGAATTTGGGGAGCTGTTTTTT. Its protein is CASSFDREFGELFF.

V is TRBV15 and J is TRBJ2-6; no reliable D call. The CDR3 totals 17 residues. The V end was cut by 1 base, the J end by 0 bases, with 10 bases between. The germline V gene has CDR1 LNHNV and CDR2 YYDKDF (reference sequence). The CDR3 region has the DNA TGTGCCACCAGCAGAGCTTCACGGAACTCTGGGGCCAACGTCCTGACTTTC. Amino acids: CATSRASRNSGANVLTF.